A selection of T cell receptor beta chains follows, all from one sample in a study of Tregs in tolerant kidney transplant recipients. Assay used: immunoSEQ multiplex PCR; TCRdb lists only in-frame clones, some missing. The table has 40,000 to 50,000 clones, roughly 89% seen once. Sequencing input: Tregs from blood. These receptors all come from a human donor in good health. Each CDR3 is given with its conserved first and last residue. D genes are given only for firm matches. Not all rows give a size; the values are once, few, many and, for expanded clones, a class.

.	14	TRBV5-4	TRBJ2-2	.	TGTGCCAGCACCTTGGGCAGCCTCACCGGGGAGCTGTTTTTT	CASTLGSLTGELFF
.	19	TRBV10-3	TRBJ2-2	TRBD2	TGTGCCATCAGGCGATGGGGGACTAGCGGGGGCCTGAACACCGGGGAGCTGTTTTTT	CAIRRWGTSGGLNTGELFF
.	14	TRBV6-1	TRBJ1-5	.	TGTGCCAGCAGGTCAGGGGAGGTTGTGGAGCCCCAGCATTTT	CASRSGEVVEPQHF
once	15	TRBV19	TRBJ2-2	.	TGTGCCAGTACGCTGAGGGTCGGGAACACCGGGGAGCTGTTTTTT	CASTLRVGNTGELFF
.	15	TRBV18	TRBJ1-2	.	TGTGCCAGCTCACCGAATCCGGACGGAAACTATGGCTACACCTTC	CASSPNPDGNYGYTF
.	16	TRBV9	TRBJ2-2	TRBD1	TGTGCCAGCAGCGTACGGACAGGGGCAAACACCGGGGAGCTGTTTTTT	CASSVRTGANTGELFF
.	16	TRBV5-1	TRBJ1-1	TRBD1	TGCGCCAGCAGCTTGGCGCAGGGGGCTAGGGCCACTGAAGCTTTCTTT	CASSLAQGARATEAFF
.	13	TRBV15	TRBJ2-2	.	TGTGCCACCAGCAGAAGTCTGAACGGGGAGCTGTTTTTT	CATSRSLNGELFF
.	14	TRBV19	TRBJ1-2	.	TGTGCCAGTAGCGAAAATCTAGGCCTCTATGGCTACACCTTC	CASSENLGLYGYTF
once	19	TRBV4-2	TRBJ2-3	TRBD2	TGTGCCAGCAGCCCTAAGACTAGCAGCCTTTACCCTACCACAGATACGCAGTATTTT	CASSPKTSSLYPTTDTQYF
.	14	TRBV12-5	TRBJ2-5	TRBD1	TGTGCTAGTGGTTTGGGGGGGACAGCAGAGACCCAGTACTTC	CASGLGGTAETQYF
.	14	TRBV5-6	TRBJ2-4	.	TGTGCCAGCAGGCAACGTGGGGCCAAAAACATTCAGTACTTC	CASRQRGAKNIQYF
.	13	TRBV29-1	TRBJ2-5	.	TGCAGCGTTGTCTCGGGATTCCAAGAGACCCAGTACTTC	CSVVSGFQETQYF
.	18	TRBV18	TRBJ2-1	.	TGTGCCAGCTCACCAGGCCCCCCGATCCGGTCCAGGAACAATGAGCAGTTCTTC	CASSPGPPIRSRNNEQFF
.	15	TRBV19	TRBJ2-7	TRBD1	TGTGCCAGTAGTACCCAGACAGGGCCACTCTACGAGCAGTACTTC	CASSTQTGPLYEQYF
.	17	TRBV10-2	TRBJ2-2	.	TGCGCCAGCAGTGAGTCCGCGGGGAAGGTGAACACCGGGGAGCTGTTTTTT	CASSESAGKVNTGELFF
.	13	TRBV5-4	TRBJ1-4	.	TGTGCCAGCAGCTTGAATGGGGTTGGGAAACTGTTTTTT	CASSLNGVGKLFF
.	17	TRBV5-1	TRBJ2-4	.	TGCGCCAGCAGCTTGAGCTCAGGGCATTCGGCCAAAAACATTCAGTACTTC	CASSLSSGHSAKNIQYF
.	13	TRBV6-1	TRBJ2-5	.	TGTGCCAGCAGTGACCGGCCACTACAGACCCAGTACTTC	CASSDRPLQTQYF
.	15	TRBV5-1	TRBJ2-3	TRBD2	TGCGCCAGCAGCTCGGGACTACTTTACACAGATACGCAGTATTTT	CASSSGLLYTDTQYF
.	12	TRBV29-1	TRBJ1-5	.	TGCAGCGTTGGGGAGGGGTTTCAGCCCCAGCATTTT	CSVGEGFQPQHF
.	14	TRBV19	TRBJ2-3	.	TGTGCCAGTAGAGAGGGGCCTAGCACAGATACGCAGTATTTT	CASREGPSTDTQYF
.	16	TRBV5-6	TRBJ2-1	.	TGTGCCAGCAGCTTATTGCCAGTAACCTCCTACAATGAGCAGTTCTTC	CASSLLPVTSYNEQFF
.	17	TRBV15	TRBJ2-6	TRBD1	TGTGCCACCAGCAGAGGACAGGGGGTCTCTGGGGCCAACGTCCTGACTTTC	CATSRGQGVSGANVLTF
.	14	TRBV28	TRBJ1-4	.	TGTGCCAGCAGTTTCGTGGGGGTGGATGAAAAACTGTTTTTT	CASSFVGVDEKLFF
.	13	TRBV7-2	TRBJ1-2	.	TGTGCCAGCAGCCTAGCGGGAGTCGGTGGCTACACCTTC	CASSLAGVGGYTF
.	15	TRBV27	TRBJ1-2	TRBD1	TGTGCCAGCAGGGCAGGGGGCTTCGCTAACTATGGCTACACCTTC	CASRAGGFANYGYTF
.	15	TRBV9	TRBJ1-1	.	TGTGCCAGCAACCTGCTCGGGGCGGCGGGAACTGAAGCTTTCTTT	CASNLLGAAGTEAFF
.	16	TRBV30	TRBJ2-1	TRBD2	TGTGCCTGGAATAGTGGCTGGCGGGAGATTTACAATGAGCAGTTCTTC	CAWNSGWREIYNEQFF
once	15	TRBV29-1	TRBJ2-7	TRBD1	TGCAGCGCAACACCCCACAGGGGGCCTTCCTACGAGCAGTACTTC	CSATPHRGPSYEQYF
.	17	TRBV21-1	TRBJ1-5	.	TGTGCCAGCAGAGACATACTACTACATTGGCATCATCAGCCCCAGCATTTT	CASRDILLHWHHQPQHF